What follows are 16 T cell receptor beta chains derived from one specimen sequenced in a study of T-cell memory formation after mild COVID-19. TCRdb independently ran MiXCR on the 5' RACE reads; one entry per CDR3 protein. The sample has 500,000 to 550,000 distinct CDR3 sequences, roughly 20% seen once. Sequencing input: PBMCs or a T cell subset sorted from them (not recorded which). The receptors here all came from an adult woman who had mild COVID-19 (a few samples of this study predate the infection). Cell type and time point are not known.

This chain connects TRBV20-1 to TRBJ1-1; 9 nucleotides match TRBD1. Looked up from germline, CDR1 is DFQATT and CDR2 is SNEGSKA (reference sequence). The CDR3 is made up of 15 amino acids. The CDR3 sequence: CSGNRQGGKGTEAFF. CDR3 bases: TGCAGCGGTAATCGACAGGGGGGTAAGGGCACTGAAGCTTTCTTT.

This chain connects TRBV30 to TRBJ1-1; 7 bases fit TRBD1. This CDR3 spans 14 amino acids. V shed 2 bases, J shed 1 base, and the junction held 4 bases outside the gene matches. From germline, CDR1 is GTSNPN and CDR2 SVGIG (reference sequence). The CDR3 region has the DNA TGTGCCTGGAGTACAGGGGTCAGGAACACTGAAGCTTTCTTT. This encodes CAWSTGVRNTEAFF.

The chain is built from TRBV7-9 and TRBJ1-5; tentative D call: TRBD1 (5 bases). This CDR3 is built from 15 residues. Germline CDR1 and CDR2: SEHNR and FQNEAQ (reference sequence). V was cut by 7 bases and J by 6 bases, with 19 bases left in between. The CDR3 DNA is TGTGCCAGCACCTCGGCGGAGGGGAAACCTCAGCCCCAGCATTTT. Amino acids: CASTSAEGKPQPQHF. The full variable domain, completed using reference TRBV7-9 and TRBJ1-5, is DTGVSQNPRHKITKRGQNVTFRCDPISEHNRLYWYRQTLGQGPEFLTYFQNEAQLEKSRLLSDRFSAERPKGSFSTLEIQRTEQGDSAMYLCASTSAEGKPQPQHFGDGTRLSIL.

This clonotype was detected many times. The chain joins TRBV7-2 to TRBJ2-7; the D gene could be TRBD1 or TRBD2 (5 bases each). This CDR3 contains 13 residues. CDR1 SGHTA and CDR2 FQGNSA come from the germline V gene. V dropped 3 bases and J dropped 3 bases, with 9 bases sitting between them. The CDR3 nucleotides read TGTGCCAGCAGCTTCGGGGCGCTCTACGAGCAGTACTTC. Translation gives CASSFGALYEQYF.

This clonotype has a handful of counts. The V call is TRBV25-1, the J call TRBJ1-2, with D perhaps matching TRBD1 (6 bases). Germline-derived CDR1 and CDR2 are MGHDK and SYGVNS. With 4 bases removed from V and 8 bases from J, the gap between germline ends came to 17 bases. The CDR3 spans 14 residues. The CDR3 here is CASSGFTGFGGYTF. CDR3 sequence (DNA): TGTGCCAGCAGTGGCTTTACAGGGTTCGGGGGCTACACCTTC.

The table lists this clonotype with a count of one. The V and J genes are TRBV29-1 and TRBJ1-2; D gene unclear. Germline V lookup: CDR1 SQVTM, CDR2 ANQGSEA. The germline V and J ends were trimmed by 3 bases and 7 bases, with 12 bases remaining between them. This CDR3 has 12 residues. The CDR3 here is CSVDDGMGGYTF. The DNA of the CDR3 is TGCAGCGTTGACGACGGAATGGGTGGCTACACCTTC.

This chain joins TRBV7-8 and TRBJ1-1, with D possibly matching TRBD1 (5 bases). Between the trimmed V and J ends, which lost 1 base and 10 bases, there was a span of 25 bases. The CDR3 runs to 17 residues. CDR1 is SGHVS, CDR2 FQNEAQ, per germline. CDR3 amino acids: CASSLEVPGQRTLGAFF. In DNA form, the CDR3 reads TGTGCCAGCAGCTTAGAGGTCCCAGGGCAGCGCACACTTGGAGCTTTCTTT.

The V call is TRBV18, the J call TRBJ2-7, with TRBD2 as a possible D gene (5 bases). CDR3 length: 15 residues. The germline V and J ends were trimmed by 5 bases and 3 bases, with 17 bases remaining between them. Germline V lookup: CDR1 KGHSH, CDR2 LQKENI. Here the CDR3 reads CASSLGGGFGYEQYF. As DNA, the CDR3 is TGTGCCAGCTCATTAGGAGGAGGTTTTGGCTACGAGCAGTACTTC.

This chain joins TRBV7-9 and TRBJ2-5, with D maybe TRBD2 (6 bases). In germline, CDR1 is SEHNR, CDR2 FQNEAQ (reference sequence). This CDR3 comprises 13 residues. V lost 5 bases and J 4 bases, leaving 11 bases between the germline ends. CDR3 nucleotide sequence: TGTGCCAGCAGCCTCACGGAGGGAGAGACCCAGTACTTC. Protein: CASSLTEGETQYF.

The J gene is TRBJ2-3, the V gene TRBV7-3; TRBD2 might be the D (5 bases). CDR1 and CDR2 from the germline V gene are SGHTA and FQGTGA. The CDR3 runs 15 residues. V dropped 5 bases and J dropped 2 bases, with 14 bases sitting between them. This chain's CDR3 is CASSPQWRTTDTQYF. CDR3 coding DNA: TGTGCCAGCAGCCCCCAGTGGAGGACCACAGATACGCAGTATTTT. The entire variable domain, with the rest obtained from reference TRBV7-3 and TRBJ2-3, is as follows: GAGVSQTPSNKVTEKGKYVELRCDPISGHTALYWYRQSLGQGPEFLIYFQGTGAADDSGLPNDRFFAVRPEGSVSTLKIQRTERGDSAVYLCASSPQWRTTDTQYFGPGTRLTVL.

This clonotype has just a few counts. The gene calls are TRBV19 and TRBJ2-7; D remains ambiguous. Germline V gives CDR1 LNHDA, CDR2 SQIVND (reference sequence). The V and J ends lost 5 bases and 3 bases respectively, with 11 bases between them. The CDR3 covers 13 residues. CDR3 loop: CASSVRVFYEQYF. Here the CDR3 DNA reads TGTGCCAGTAGTGTGAGAGTGTTCTACGAGCAGTACTTC.

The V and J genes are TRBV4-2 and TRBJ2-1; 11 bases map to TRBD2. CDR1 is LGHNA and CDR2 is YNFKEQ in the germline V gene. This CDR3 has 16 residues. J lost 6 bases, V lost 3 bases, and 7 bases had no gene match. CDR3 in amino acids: CASSQRSGGAFNEQFF. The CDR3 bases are TGTGCCAGCAGCCAGCGTAGCGGGGGGGCGTTCAATGAGCAGTTCTTC.

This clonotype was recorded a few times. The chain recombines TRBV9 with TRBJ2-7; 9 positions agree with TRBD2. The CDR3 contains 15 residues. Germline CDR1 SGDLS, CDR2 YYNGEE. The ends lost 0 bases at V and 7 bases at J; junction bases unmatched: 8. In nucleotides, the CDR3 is TGTGCCAGCAGCGTAGGAGGCGGGGGGGCCAGAGAGCAGTACTTC. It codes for CASSVGGGGAREQYF. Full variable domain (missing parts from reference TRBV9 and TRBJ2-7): DSGVTQTPKHLITATGQRVTLRCSPRSGDLSVYWYQQSLDQGLQFLIQYYNGEERAKGNILERFSAQQFPDLHSELNLSSLELGDSALYFCASSVGGGGAREQYFGPGTRLTVT.

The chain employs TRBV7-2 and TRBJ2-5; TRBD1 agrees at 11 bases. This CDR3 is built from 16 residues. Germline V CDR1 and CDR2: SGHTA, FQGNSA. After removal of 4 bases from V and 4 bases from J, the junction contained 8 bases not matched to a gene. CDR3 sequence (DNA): TGTGCCAGCAGCTATCGGGACAGGGGGACGGGAGAGACCCAGTACTTC. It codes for CASSYRDRGTGETQYF.

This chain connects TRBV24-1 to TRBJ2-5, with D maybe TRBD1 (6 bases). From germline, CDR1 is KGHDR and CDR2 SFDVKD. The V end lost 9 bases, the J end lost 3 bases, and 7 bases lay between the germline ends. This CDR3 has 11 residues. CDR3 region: CATAGEETQYF. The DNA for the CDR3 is TGTGCCACCGCAGGGGAAGAGACCCAGTACTTC.

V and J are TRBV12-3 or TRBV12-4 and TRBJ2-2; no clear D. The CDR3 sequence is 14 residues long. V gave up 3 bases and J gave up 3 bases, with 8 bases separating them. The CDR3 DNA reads TGTGCCAGCAGTTTTGGTTCGGACACCGGGGAGCTGTTTTTT. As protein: CASSFGSDTGELFF.